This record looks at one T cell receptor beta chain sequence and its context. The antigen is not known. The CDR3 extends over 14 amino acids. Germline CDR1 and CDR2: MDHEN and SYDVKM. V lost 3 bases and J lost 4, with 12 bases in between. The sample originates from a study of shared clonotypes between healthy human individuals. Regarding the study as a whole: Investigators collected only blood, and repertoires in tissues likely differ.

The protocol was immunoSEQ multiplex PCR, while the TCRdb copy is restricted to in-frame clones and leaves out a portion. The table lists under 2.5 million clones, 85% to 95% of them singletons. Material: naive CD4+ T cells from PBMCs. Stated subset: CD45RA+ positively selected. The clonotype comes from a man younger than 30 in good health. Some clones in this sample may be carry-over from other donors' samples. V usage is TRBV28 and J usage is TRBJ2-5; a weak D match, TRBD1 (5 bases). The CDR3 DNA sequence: TGTGCCAGCAGTTTTTCTCAGGGCACAGAGACCCAGTACTTC. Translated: CASSFSQGTETQYF.